The next 28 T cell receptor beta chains were all read from a single sample in a study of T cells in narcolepsy. Using immunoSEQ multiplex PCR, the repertoire was profiled, and TCRdb retains in-frame clones only, with some absent. The table has 25,000 to 35,000 clones, 70% to 80% seen once; the top ten hold approximately 1%. Sequencing was carried out using CD45RA- memory CD4+ T cells from PBMCs. The receptors shown here come from a human donor with narcolepsy.

The chain links TRBV9 to TRBJ2-1, with 10 bases lining up with TRBD1. Germline V gives CDR1 SGDLS, CDR2 YYNGEE. The length of the CDR3 is 15 residues. The trim removed 3 bases at V and 5 bases at J, leaving 5 bases unmatched. The CDR3 DNA reads TGTGCCAGCAGCGCGGGACAGGGGATCCACAATGAGCAGTTCTTC. This codes for CASSAGQGIHNEQFF.

The chain joins TRBV7-2 to TRBJ2-1; TRBD2 matches 7 bases. Germline CDR1 reads SGHTA; CDR2 reads FQGNSA. Trimming cost V 4 bases and J 4 bases; bases outside gene matches: 7. This CDR3 contains 15 residues. CDR3 DNA sequence: TGTGCCAGCAGCTCAGGAGGCGGGAGTTACAATGAGCAGTTCTTC. This translates into CASSSGGGSYNEQFF.

This chain uses TRBV2 with TRBJ2-1, with 7 bases aligning to TRBD2. With V trimmed by 10 bases and J by 9 bases, 6 bases remained unmatched. The germline CDR1 and CDR2 sequences are SNHLY and FYNNEI. This CDR3 region has 11 residues. This CDR3 is CATWGGSEQFF. The DNA of the CDR3 is TGTGCCACCTGGGGGGGTAGTGAGCAGTTCTTC.

This chain joins TRBV19 and TRBJ1-3; 7 bases are a match to TRBD1. The length of the CDR3 is 17 residues. V shed 6 bases, J shed 0 bases, and the junction held 11 bases outside the gene matches. Germline assignment: CDR1 LNHDA and CDR2 SQIVND (reference sequence). CDR3 sequence: CASSRDSMTFSGNTIYF. In DNA form, the CDR3 reads TGTGCCAGTAGCCGGGACAGTATGACTTTCTCTGGAAACACCATATATTTT.

This clone came up a few times. The chain uses TRBV5-5 and TRBJ2-7; tentatively, D is TRBD1 or TRBD2 (6 bases each). CDR3 length: 15 residues. Deletions cut 1 base from V and 7 bases from J, with 18 bases between. CDR1 is SGHKS and CDR2 is YYEKEE in the germline V gene (reference sequence). This CDR3 is CASSLRLQGGEEQYF. The CDR3 DNA is TGTGCCAGCAGCTTGCGGCTACAGGGCGGGGAGGAGCAGTACTTC. The full variable domain, rest sourced from reference TRBV5-5 and TRBJ2-7, is DAGVTQSPTHLIKTRGQQVTLRCSPISGHKSVSWYQQVLGQGPQFIFQYYEKEERGRGNFPDRFSARQFPNYSSELNVNALLLGDSALYLCASSLRLQGGEEQYFGPGTRLTVT.

This chain links TRBV25-1 with TRBJ2-2, with TRBD2 as a possible D gene (5 bases). V was cut by 3 bases and J by 2 bases, with 7 bases left in between. The germline gives CDR1 MGHDK, CDR2 SYGVNS. The CDR3 length is 14 residues. CDR3 protein: CASSDLANTGELFF. The CDR3 region has the DNA TGTGCCAGCAGTGATCTAGCTAACACCGGGGAGCTGTTTTTT.

V is TRBV7-3 and J is TRBJ2-1; D tentatively reads TRBD1 or TRBD2 (5 bases each). The V and J ends lost 0 bases and 3 bases respectively, with 9 bases between them. The CDR3 has 15 residues. Germline V gene lookup returns CDR1 SGHTA and CDR2 FQGTGA. The DNA for the CDR3 is TGTGCCAGCAGCTTAACTCTGGGGGACTACAATGAGCAGTTCTTC. This encodes CASSLTLGDYNEQFF. Filled out from reference TRBV7-3 and TRBJ2-1, the complete variable domain reads GAGVSQTPSNKVTEKGKYVELRCDPISGHTALYWYRQSLGQGPEFLIYFQGTGAADDSGLPNDRFFAVRPEGSVSTLKIQRTERGDSAVYLCASSLTLGDYNEQFFGPGTRLTVL.

This clone was counted only a few times. The rearrangement links TRBV19 to TRBJ2-7, with TRBD1 matching 7 bases. The germline V gene has CDR1 LNHDA and CDR2 SQIVND (reference sequence). The CDR3 has 13 amino acids. V shed 6 bases and J 2 bases; nucleotides not matched to a gene: 4. Here the CDR3 reads CASRRQGPYEQYF. Written as DNA, the CDR3 is TGTGCCAGTAGGAGACAGGGCCCCTACGAGCAGTACTTC. Supplemented by reference TRBV19 and TRBJ2-7, the full variable domain reads DGGITQSPKYLFRKEGQNVTLSCEQNLNHDAMYWYRQDPGQGLRLIYYSQIVNDFQKGDIAEGYSVSREKKESFPLTVTSAQKNPTAFYLCASRRQGPYEQYFGPGTRLTVT.

In the case of this clone: Other DNA variants within this sample encode the same CDR3. V gene TRBV20-1 combines with J gene TRBJ2-5; D gene uncertain. V lost 6 bases to trimming and J lost 1 base, with 6 bases between them. The CDR3 has 11 residues. CDR1 DFQATT and CDR2 SNEGSKA come from the germline V gene (reference sequence). CDR3 sequence: CSAPFQETQYF. CDR3 sequence (DNA): TGCAGTGCCCCGTTCCAAGAGACCCAGTACTTC.

CDR3 region: CSVDTGTEISGYTF. The DNA of the CDR3 is TGCAGCGTAGACACGGGGACAGAAATCTCTGGCTACACCTTC. V and J are TRBV29-1 and TRBJ1-2; 7 bases align to TRBD1. This CDR3 has 14 amino acids. Germline CDR1 is SQVTM and CDR2 is ANQGSEA. V gave up 6 bases and J gave up 7 bases; unmatched junction bases: 14.

The genes are TRBV18 and TRBJ1-1; D is possibly TRBD1 (6 bases). CDR3 length: 13 residues. Germline V lookup: CDR1 KGHSH, CDR2 LQKENI. Trimming removed 10 bases from V and 1 base from J, with 13 bases in between. CDR3 nucleotide sequence: TGTGCCACCTACTCGGACAGGAACACTGAAGCTTTCTTT. This gives the protein CATYSDRNTEAFF.

CDR3 nucleotides: TGTGCCAGCAGCCCCCAGGGGCGAGGTGAGCAGTTCTTC. Amino acids: CASSPQGRGEQFF. The chain employs TRBV7-7 and TRBJ2-1; possibly TRBD1 for D (6 bases). V lost 5 bases and J lost 9, with 14 bases in between. The germline V gene has CDR1 SSHAT and CDR2 FNYEAQ (reference sequence). This CDR3 contains 13 residues.

This clone has a handful of counts. The rearrangement links TRBV18 to TRBJ1-1, with a tentative D call TRBD1 (5 bases). Germline-derived CDR1 and CDR2 are KGHSH and LQKENI. Trimming took off 4 bases at V and 5 bases at J, with 14 bases between the two ends. This CDR3 comprises 14 residues. CDR3 nucleotide sequence: TGTGCCAGCTCACTACGGGGGGAAGGGACTGAAGCTTTCTTT. Translated, it gives CASSLRGEGTEAFF.

The rearrangement uses TRBV11-3 and TRBJ2-3, with 10 bases matching TRBD2. Per germline, CDR1 SGHNT and CDR2 YENEEA. V lost 4 bases and J lost 5; bases outside the gene matches: 9. The CDR3 runs 16 residues. CDR3 region: CASSSPGTSVLDTQYF. CDR3 DNA sequence: TGTGCCAGCAGCTCCCCCGGGACTAGCGTCCTAGATACGCAGTATTTT.

V and J are TRBV30 and TRBJ1-3; D perhaps matches TRBD1 (5 bases). The CDR3 covers 16 residues. The V gene's germline CDR1 is GTSNPN and CDR2 SVGIG (reference sequence). Between the trimmed V and J ends, which lost 2 bases and 0 bases, there was a span of 14 bases. The CDR3 loop reads CAWSTGGAISGNTIYF. The CDR3 DNA follows: TGTGCCTGGAGTACGGGCGGGGCTATCTCTGGAAACACCATATATTTT.

The chain joins TRBV19 to TRBJ2-7; 7 positions match TRBD1. From germline, CDR1 is LNHDA and CDR2 SQIVND (reference sequence). This CDR3 has 13 amino acids. The V gene end was trimmed by 6 bases and the J gene end by 6 bases; junction bases not matched to a gene: 8. CDR3 region: CASRPRQGSEQYF. CDR3 coding DNA: TGTGCCAGTAGGCCGCGACAGGGTAGCGAGCAGTACTTC.

This clone was detected once. The chain couples TRBV6-5 to TRBJ2-7; perhaps TRBD2 as D (5 bases). The CDR3 loop spans 15 amino acids. V dropped 2 bases and J dropped 1 base, with 12 bases sitting between them. Germline assignment: CDR1 MNHEY and CDR2 SVGAGI. DNA of the CDR3: TGTGCCAGCAGTTACGGAGGCAGGAGATCCTACGAGCAGTACTTC. This encodes CASSYGGRRSYEQYF.

The chain couples TRBV5-1 to TRBJ2-5; 11 nucleotides match TRBD2. Germline V gives CDR1 SGHRS, CDR2 YFSETQ. The trim removed 5 bases at V and 4 bases at J, leaving 4 bases unmatched. CDR3 length: 14 residues. CDR3 bases: TGCGCCAGCAGGACCGGACTAGCGGGAGAGACCCAGTACTTC. Amino acids: CASRTGLAGETQYF.

This chain uses TRBV5-8 with TRBJ2-7, with 9 bases aligning to TRBD1. This CDR3 comprises 14 residues. Trimming removed 4 bases from V and 6 bases from J; junction bases left unmatched: 8. The germline V gene encodes CDR1 SGHTS and CDR2 YDEGEE. CDR3 in amino acids: CASSPGQGEGEQYF. The CDR3 DNA reads TGTGCCAGCAGCCCGGGACAGGGAGAAGGCGAGCAGTACTTC.

The J gene is TRBJ2-5, the V gene TRBV7-2, with TRBD1 identical over 8 bases. J gave up 5 bases and V 2 bases, and 4 bases lay outside the gene matches. The CDR3 is 14 amino acids. Germline CDR1 reads SGHTA; CDR2 reads FQGNSA. The chain's CDR3 is CASSLQGAGETQYF. CDR3 DNA: TGTGCCAGCAGCTTACAGGGGGCGGGGGAGACCCAGTACTTC.

The V gene is TRBV19, the J gene TRBJ2-5; no clear D. The length of the CDR3 is 13 residues. Germline V CDR1 and CDR2: LNHDA, SQIVND (reference sequence). V was shortened by 7 bases and J by 2 bases, with 11 bases between the two germline ends. CDR3 in amino acids: CASKETQQETQYF. The CDR3 coding sequence is TGTGCCAGTAAAGAGACTCAACAAGAGACCCAGTACTTC.

The chain couples TRBV12-5 to TRBJ1-3; D remains ambiguous. Germline V lookup: CDR1 LGHNT, CDR2 FRNRAP. With 2 bases removed from V and 4 bases from J, the gap between germline ends came to 12 bases. The CDR3 length is 15 residues. CDR3 sequence (DNA): TGTGCTAGTGGTTTGAGGCAGACTATCGGAAACACCATATATTTT. Its protein product is CASGLRQTIGNTIYF.

V and J are TRBV5-6 and TRBJ1-4, with a possible D match to TRBD1 (6 bases). This CDR3 contains 14 residues. Trimming shortened V by 3 bases and J by 8 bases, and 14 bases separated the two germline ends. Germline V gives CDR1 SGHDT, CDR2 YYEEEE. The CDR3 DNA reads TGTGCCAGCAGCTCAGGAGGGGGGGACGAAAAACTGTTTTTT. This codes for CASSSGGGDEKLFF.

V and J are TRBV28 and TRBJ2-1, with D uncertain. Germline CDR1 reads MDHEN; CDR2 reads SYDVKM. V lost 10 bases and J lost 4, with 11 bases in between. The CDR3 is made up of 12 amino acids. The CDR3 bases are TGTGCCACCCGGCCGTTTTACAATGAGCAGTTCTTC. The encoded protein is CATRPFYNEQFF.

DNA of the CDR3: TGTGCCAGCAGCCACGGGACTAGCGGAGGGTACGAGCAGTACTTC. Translated: CASSHGTSGGYEQYF. The chain combines TRBV5-4 with TRBJ2-7; 11 nucleotides match TRBD2. The CDR3 extends over 15 amino acids. With V trimmed by 4 bases and J by 4 bases, 7 bases remained unmatched. Germline assignment: CDR1 SGHNT and CDR2 YYREEE (reference sequence).

This clone came up once. The CDR3 sequence: CASSLRQEQYF. In DNA, the CDR3 is TGTGCCAGCAGCTTGCGTCAGGAGCAGTACTTC. V usage is TRBV5-6 and J usage is TRBJ2-7, with D unresolved. The V and J ends lost 1 base and 7 bases respectively, with 6 bases between them. CDR1 and CDR2 (germline): SGHDT, YYEEEE. This CDR3 is 11 amino acids long.

The V gene is TRBV9, the J gene TRBJ2-5; no clear D. V lost 3 bases and J lost 2, with 14 bases in between. CDR1 is SGDLS and CDR2 is YYNGEE in the germline V gene. The CDR3 has 15 residues. The CDR3 DNA reads as TGTGCCAGCAGCGCCTCCTCGGGCTTTCAAGAGACCCAGTACTTC. It is translated as CASSASSGFQETQYF.

The chain employs TRBV29-1 and TRBJ2-1; D gene ambiguous. The germline V gene encodes CDR1 SQVTM and CDR2 ANQGSEA. The CDR3 extends over 13 amino acids. With 3 bases removed from V and 8 bases from J, the gap between germline ends came to 14 bases. The CDR3 DNA sequence: TGCAGCGTTGACGGGCTCAACCTCTATGAGCAGTTCTTC. It yields the protein CSVDGLNLYEQFF.